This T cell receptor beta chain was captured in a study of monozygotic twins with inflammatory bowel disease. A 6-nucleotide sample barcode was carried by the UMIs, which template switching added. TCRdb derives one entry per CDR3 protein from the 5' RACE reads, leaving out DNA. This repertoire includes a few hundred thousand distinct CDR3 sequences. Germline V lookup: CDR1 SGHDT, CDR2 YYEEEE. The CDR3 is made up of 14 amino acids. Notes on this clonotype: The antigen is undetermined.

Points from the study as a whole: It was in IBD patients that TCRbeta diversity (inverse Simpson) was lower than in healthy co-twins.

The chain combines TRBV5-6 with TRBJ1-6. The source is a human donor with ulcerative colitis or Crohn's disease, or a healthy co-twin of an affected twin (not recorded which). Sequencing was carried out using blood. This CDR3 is CASSLRRYNSPLHF.